Given below is one T cell receptor beta chain in context. No antigen is known for it. These data belong to a study of cytomegalovirus exposure and HLA in healthy donors. Study-wide findings and caveats: In a later analysis, TCR beta V- and J-gene trimming showed a link to a missense DCLRE1C variant.

In the PCR, 60 Vbeta and 13 Jbeta primers were used. Data came from immunoSEQ multiplex PCR; TCRdb stores just in-frame clones and leaves some out. The profile shows approximately 100,000 clones, approximately 79% of them singletons. The length of the CDR3 is 14 residues. Trimming cost V 5 bases and J 4 bases; bases outside gene matches: 6. Germline V CDR1 and CDR2: PRHDT, FYEKMQ (reference sequence). The chain links TRBV13 to TRBJ2-5; 8 positions agree with TRBD1. Sequenced input: PBMCs. The clonotype was recovered from a male donor in good health and CMV-seronegative. CDR3 residues: CASSPAGQGETQYF. The CDR3 nucleotides are TGTGCCAGCAGCCCGGCCGGACAGGGAGAGACCCAGTACTTC.